This T cell receptor beta chain came from a study of T-cell reconstitution after alpha-beta-depleted transplantation in children. Concerning this clonotype: Its cognate antigen is unknown. Its ends do not fully match the called genes, so a read error is possible.

This sample's TCRbeta library carried unique molecular identifier barcodes. A single record per CDR3 protein comes from TCRdb applying MiXCR to the PCR reads. There are around 300,000 distinct CDR3 sequences in the sample; around 10% occur only once, and 23% lies in the top ten. This CDR3 has 16 amino acids. Germline assignment: CDR1 SGHVS and CDR2 FQNEAQ. The study, taken as a whole, reports: Newly produced T cells mostly accounted for T-cell counts and diversity one year post-transplant. Recipient T cells and thymic progenitors that survived were the source of the high TCRbeta diversity seen at day 60 in some patients. About two months after transplant, alpha-beta T cells reportedly came from several hundred expanded graft clones.

The sample here was peripheral blood, taken 180 days after TCRalphabeta/CD19-depleted stem cell transplant. The rearrangement uses TRBV7-8 and TRBJ2-5, with 11 bases lining up with TRBD2. The receptor was derived from a male patient between 2 and 15 years old who had a stem cell transplant for chronic granulomatous disease, so the T cells may come from the graft donor. The CDR3: CPSSLLAGVRQETQYF. The CDR3 DNA follows: TGTCCCAGCAGCTTACTAGCGGGGGTCAGGCAAGAGACCCAGTACTTC.